This entry describes one T cell receptor (beta chain). The sample originates from a study of T-cell memory formation after mild COVID-19. For the study at large: There were largely donor-specific TCR clusters.

TCRdb re-called the 5' RACE reads through MiXCR, storing one row per CDR3 protein. The repertoire consists of 450,000 to 650,000 distinct CDR3 sequences, with roughly 21% occurring once and the leading ten covering approximately 8.4%. Germline V gene lookup returns CDR1 SNHLY and CDR2 FYNNEI. The CDR3 covers 15 residues. Deletions cut 7 bases from V and 0 bases from J, with 13 bases between. The V and J genes are TRBV2 and TRBJ1-3; possibly TRBD1 for D (6 bases). Source material: PBMCs or a T cell subset sorted from them (not recorded which). This receptor was obtained from an adult woman who had mild COVID-19 (a few samples of this study predate the infection). Cell type and time point are not known. The CDR3 spells CASTYQGYSGNTIYF. DNA for the CDR3: TGTGCCAGCACGTATCAGGGGTACTCTGGAAACACCATATATTTT.